The rows below give T cell receptor beta chains drawn from one sample of a study of blood T cell repertoires in COVID-19. TCRdb's copy holds only in-frame clones and misses some; the assay was immunoSEQ multiplex PCR. The table shows fewer than 700,000 clones, with roughly 91% occurring only once. Sample: peripheral blood. These receptor sequences come from a woman aged 45 to 65 with COVID-19, enrolled during active disease. The CDR3 runs from the conserved cysteine through the conserved F or W. A D gene is named only where the DNA matches it firmly.

DNA: TGTGCCACAACGGCTGAGGGGAACACTGAAGCTTTCTTT
CDR3: CATTAEGNTEAFF
J: TRBJ1-1
V: TRBV7-9
D: .
length: 13

DNA: TGTGCTAGTGGTTTGGGGGCCCTTGAATCCTACGAGCAGTACTTC
CDR3: CASGLGALESYEQYF
J: TRBJ2-7
V: TRBV12-5
D: .
length: 15

DNA: TGTGCCAGCGCCACAGGGGACAGCACTGAAGCTTTCTTT
CDR3: CASATGDSTEAFF
J: TRBJ1-1
V: TRBV2
D: TRBD1
length: 13

DNA: TGTGCCAGCAGCGCAATACGACAGGGGGCCGGTGAAGCTTTCTTT
CDR3: CASSAIRQGAGEAFF
J: TRBJ1-1
V: TRBV5-4
D: TRBD1
length: 15

DNA: TGCGCCAGCAGCCGGGACTCCATCTACAATGAGCAGTTCTTC
CDR3: CASSRDSIYNEQFF
J: TRBJ2-1
V: TRBV4-1
D: .
length: 14

DNA: TGTGCCAGCAGAGGGGGGGCCGATAGCAATCAGCCCCAGCATTTT
CDR3: CASRGGADSNQPQHF
J: TRBJ1-5
V: TRBV2
D: .
length: 15

DNA: TGTGCCAGCAGTCCGGACAGGTCGAGGCCGGGCGGGTACTTC
CDR3: CASSPDRSRPGGYF
J: TRBJ2-7
V: TRBV6-6
D: TRBD1
length: 14

DNA: TGTGCCAGCAGCTTACAGGGGGCAGATACGCAGTATTTT
CDR3: CASSLQGADTQYF
J: TRBJ2-3
V: TRBV7-8
D: TRBD1
length: 13

DNA: TGTGCCTCAAACAGGGGAAACACCGGGGAGCTGTTTTTT
CDR3: CASNRGNTGELFF
J: TRBJ2-2
V: TRBV30
D: TRBD1
length: 13

DNA: TGCGCCAGCAGTGATGAGGCGGGGCCCTCTGGGGCCAACGTCCTGACTTTC
CDR3: CASSDEAGPSGANVLTF
J: TRBJ2-6
V: TRBV10-2
D: .
length: 17